Below, 18 T cell receptor beta chains from the same sample are listed, as sequenced in a study of T cells in Graves' hyperthyroidism and ophthalmopathy. Authors of the study amplified TCR beta CDR3 regions from RNA transcripts. HTBI primers were used for first-round RT-PCR of the TCR CDR3. MiXCR was run by TCRdb on the multiplex PCR reads, yielding one entry per CDR3 protein. The sample holds approximately 370,000 distinct CDR3 sequences, approximately 15% seen once. The sequencing input was blood. These receptors all come from a woman in her 30s with Graves' hyperthyroidism.

This clonotype was found many times. This chain joins TRBV20-1 and TRBJ2-1; 13 nucleotides line up with TRBD2. V was pared by 5 bases and J by 2 bases, with 12 bases of the junction left unmatched. This CDR3 is 18 amino acids long. Germline V lookup: CDR1 DFQATT, CDR2 SNEGSKA (reference sequence). The CDR3 loop reads CSARDSRTSGRTYNEQFF. CDR3 DNA sequence: TGCAGTGCTCGGGACAGCCGGACTAGCGGGAGAACCTACAATGAGCAGTTCTTC.

This clonotype was picked up many times. This chain uses TRBV12-3 or TRBV12-4 with TRBJ1-4, with 10 bases fitting TRBD1. The CDR3 sequence is 15 residues long. V shed 5 bases and J 8 bases; nucleotides not matched to a gene: 8. The CDR3 nucleotides read TGTGCCAGCAGTCTCCGGGACAGGGGTCACGAAAAACTGTTTTTT. Its translation is CASSLRDRGHEKLFF.

The CDR3 DNA reads TGTGCCAGCGGCTCCCCCCCTTACAATGAGCAGTTCTTC. Protein: CASGSPPYNEQFF. The chain carries TRBV5-5 and TRBJ2-1, with no clear D. The CDR3 spans 13 residues. V shed 7 bases and J shed 4 bases, with 12 bases lying between them. Germline lookup yields CDR1 SGHKS and CDR2 YYEKEE (reference sequence).

This clonotype was detected only a few times. The CDR3 DNA reads TGCAGTGCCCGGGACCCCACCAGCTCTGGAAACACCATATATTTT. This codes for CSARDPTSSGNTIYF. The V call is TRBV20-1, the J call TRBJ1-3; D is perhaps TRBD1 (5 bases). V shed 6 bases and J shed 0 bases, with 15 bases lying between them. The CDR3 totals 15 residues. From germline, CDR1 is DFQATT and CDR2 SNEGSKA (reference sequence).

The chain employs TRBV5-1 and TRBJ2-3; 11 nucleotides match TRBD1. Losses at the gene ends were 4 bases for V and 2 bases for J; bases not matched to a gene: 6. The CDR3 contains 16 residues. Germline V gene lookup returns CDR1 SGHRS and CDR2 YFSETQ. CDR3 nucleotide sequence: TGCGCCAGCAGCCCCGGACAGGGGGCGAACACAGATACGCAGTATTTT. Amino acids: CASSPGQGANTDTQYF. Supplemented by reference TRBV5-1 and TRBJ2-3, the full variable domain reads KAGVTQTPRYLIKTRGQQVTLSCSPISGHRSVSWYQQTPGQGLQFLFEYFSETQRNKGNFPGRFSGRQFSNSRSEMNVSTLELGDSALYLCASSPGQGANTDTQYFGPGTRLTVL.

This chain joins TRBV5-1 and TRBJ2-3; D possibly corresponds to TRBD1 (6 bases). The CDR3 contains 13 residues. Germline assignment: CDR1 SGHRS and CDR2 YFSETQ. V gave up 7 bases and J gave up 0 bases, with 9 bases separating them. The CDR3 spells CASRTASTDTQYF. CDR3 DNA sequence: TGCGCCAGCCGGACAGCTAGCACAGATACGCAGTATTTT.

This clonotype was seen more than once but under ten times. V is TRBV27 and J is TRBJ2-7; 7 bases are shared with TRBD2. CDR3 length: 16 residues. J lost 6 bases, V lost 5 bases, and 16 bases had no gene match. Germline CDR1 and CDR2: MNHEY and SMNVEV (reference sequence). CDR3 nucleotide sequence: TGTGCCAGCAGTCCATCCAGGACCGGGGGGTTTAGCGAGCAGTACTTC. Translation gives CASSPSRTGGFSEQYF.

This clonotype was seen repeatedly, ten times or more. The V call is TRBV28, the J call TRBJ2-3, with D unresolved. The V and J ends lost 2 bases and 0 bases respectively, with 12 bases between them. CDR1 and CDR2 (germline): MDHEN, SYDVKM. The CDR3 contains 16 residues. CDR3 sequence: CASSLNRWMSTDTQYF. The CDR3 DNA reads TGTGCCAGCAGTTTAAATCGCTGGATGAGCACAGATACGCAGTATTTT.

This clonotype was found many times. The gene calls are TRBV2 and TRBJ2-3; 8 nucleotides agree with TRBD2. Germline lookup yields CDR1 SNHLY and CDR2 FYNNEI. CDR3 size: 14 residues. The CDR3 DNA is TGTGCAGACAAAGCGGGAGCCGGCACAGATACGCAGTATTTT. It codes for CADKAGAGTDTQYF. The variable domain in full, with the rest retrieved from reference TRBV2 and TRBJ2-3, is EPEVTQTPSHQVTQMGQEVILRCVPISNHLYFYWYRQILGQKVEFLVSFYNNEISEKSEIFDDQFSVERPDGSNFTLKIRSTKLEDSAMYFCADKAGAGTDTQYFGPGTRLTVL.

V gene TRBV25-1 combines with J gene TRBJ2-1; TRBD2 agrees at 10 bases. This CDR3 contains 11 residues. Germline-derived CDR1 and CDR2 are MGHDK and SYGVNS. The ends lost 5 bases at V and 11 bases at J; junction bases unmatched: 0. The CDR3 coding sequence is TGTGCCAGCAGTACTAGCGGGAAGCAGTTCTTC. It translates to CASSTSGKQFF. Full variable domain (rest looked up from reference TRBV25-1 and TRBJ2-1): EADIYQTPRYLVIGTGKKITLECSQTMGHDKMYWYQQDPGMELHLIHYSYGVNSTEKGDLSSESTVSRIRTEHFPLTLESARPSHTSQYLCASSTSGKQFFGPGTRLTVL.

V gene TRBV7-8 combines with J gene TRBJ2-7; 8 bases agree with TRBD1. Germline V gene lookup returns CDR1 SGHVS and CDR2 FQNEAQ. This CDR3 has 15 residues. The V gene end was trimmed by 1 base and the J gene end by 2 bases; junction bases not matched to a gene: 4. DNA of the CDR3: TGTGCCAGCAGCTTAGTGAGACAGGGGCCCTACGAGCAGTACTTC. Encoded protein: CASSLVRQGPYEQYF. Drawing the rest from reference TRBV7-8 and TRBJ2-7, the complete variable domain is GAGVSQSPRYKVAKRGQDVALRCDPISGHVSLFWYQQALGQGPEFLTYFQNEAQLDKSGLPSDRFFAERPEGSVSTLKIQRTQQEDSAVYLCASSLVRQGPYEQYFGPGTRLTVT.

This clonotype has a count of ten or more. The rearrangement links TRBV15 to TRBJ1-2, with unresolved D. The CDR3 runs 13 residues. Deletions cut 1 base from V and 7 bases from J, with 10 bases between. Germline V gives CDR1 LNHNV, CDR2 YYDKDF (reference sequence). CDR3 protein: CATSRGKLTGYTF. The CDR3 DNA is TGTGCCACCAGCAGAGGAAAGTTAACTGGCTACACCTTC.

The chain carries TRBV7-9 and TRBJ2-1, with 7 bases aligning to TRBD1. The CDR3 is 15 residues long. Losses at the gene ends were 7 bases for V and 6 bases for J; bases not matched to a gene: 12. CDR1 and CDR2 from the germline V gene are SEHNR and FQNEAQ (reference sequence). DNA of the CDR3: TGTGCCAGCACCTCGACTGGGACAGCTGCCAATGAGCAGTTCTTC. Translating it yields CASTSTGTAANEQFF.

This clonotype was observed many times. The V and J genes are TRBV3-1 and TRBJ1-1, with 7 bases that match TRBD1. CDR1 and CDR2 (germline): LGHDT, YNNKEL (reference sequence). The ends lost 3 bases at V and 14 bases at J; junction bases unmatched: 6. The CDR3 extends over 11 amino acids. In DNA, the CDR3 is TGTGCCAGCAGCCAGGACAGGACTTTGTTCTTT. This sequence encodes CASSQDRTLFF.

The chain's CDR3 is CASSWAPSYEQYF. The CDR3 DNA reads TGTGCCAGCAGTTGGGCCCCCTCCTACGAGCAGTACTTC. The chain is built from TRBV27 and TRBJ2-7; D unresolved. V was clipped by 4 bases and J by 0 bases, with 7 bases between them. CDR1 is MNHEY and CDR2 is SMNVEV in the germline V gene (reference sequence). The CDR3 is 13 residues long.

This clonotype was counted ten times or more. The CDR3 protein is CASSQMRQDKYEQYF. CDR3 coding DNA: TGTGCCAGCAGCCAGATGAGGCAGGACAAGTACGAGCAGTACTTC. The chain combines TRBV28 with TRBJ2-7; D is perhaps TRBD1 (5 bases). The CDR3 is 15 residues long. V was shortened by 6 bases and J by 4 bases, with 19 bases between the two germline ends. From germline, CDR1 is MDHEN and CDR2 SYDVKM.

This clonotype was recorded at least ten times. The rearrangement links TRBV12-3 or TRBV12-4 to TRBJ2-1; TRBD2 might be the D (5 bases). The CDR3 loop spans 14 amino acids. V was trimmed by 3 bases and J by 7 bases, leaving 13 bases between them. In DNA form, the CDR3 reads TGTGCCAGCAGTTTGAATCTAGGGAGTAATGAGCAGTTCTTC. It translates to CASSLNLGSNEQFF.

The V gene is TRBV9, the J gene TRBJ2-1; 8 bases are shared with TRBD2. Trimming at V came to 0 bases and at J to 5 bases, leaving 13 bases not matched to a gene. The CDR3 runs 18 residues. Germline V lookup: CDR1 SGDLS, CDR2 YYNGEE. The CDR3 coding sequence is TGTGCCAGCAGCGTAGAAGTGGGCAGCGGGAGTTGGGACAATGAGCAGTTCTTC. This translates into CASSVEVGSGSWDNEQFF.